The 18 T cell receptor beta chains reported below all come from one sample, sequenced in a study of shared clonotypes between healthy human individuals. Using immunoSEQ multiplex PCR, the repertoire was profiled, and TCRdb retains in-frame clones only, with some absent. The table lists about 1.5 million clones, around 97% of them singletons. The material sequenced was naive CD4+ T cells sorted from blood. As for subset: CD45RA+ positively selected. The source of these receptors is a man between 25 and 39 years old in good health.

V is TRBV11-2 and J is TRBJ2-1; D unresolved. CDR1 and CDR2 (germline): SGHAT, FQNNGV. V shed 4 bases and J shed 0 bases, with 4 bases lying between them. The CDR3 covers 13 residues. In nucleotides, the CDR3 is TGTGCCAGCAGCTACGTCTCCTACAATGAGCAGTTCTTC. This codes for CASSYVSYNEQFF.

With respect to this clone: The same CDR3 arises from other DNA sequences in this sample as well. CDR3 sequence (DNA): TGCAGCGTTGACGCCGGCACAGATACGCAGTATTTT. It yields the protein CSVDAGTDTQYF. The genes are TRBV29-1 and TRBJ2-3; D ambiguous. With 3 bases removed from V and 1 base from J, the gap between germline ends came to 5 bases. Germline lookup yields CDR1 SQVTM and CDR2 ANQGSEA. CDR3 length: 12 amino acids.

The chain combines TRBV5-1 with TRBJ2-2, with TRBD1 as a possible D gene (5 bases). V was clipped by 1 base and J by 1 base, with 8 bases between them. The CDR3 sequence is 15 residues long. Germline CDR1 is SGHRS and CDR2 is YFSETQ. The CDR3 here is CASSLIGVNTGELFF. In DNA form, the CDR3 reads TGCGCCAGCAGCTTGATAGGGGTGAACACCGGGGAGCTGTTTTTT.

The chain has TRBV18 and TRBJ2-7, with D possibly TRBD2 on 5 matching bases. Germline CDR1 KGHSH, CDR2 LQKENI. The CDR3 has 13 amino acids. V gave up 3 bases and J gave up 7 bases, with 13 bases separating them. Here the CDR3 reads CASSPAAEREQYF. The CDR3 DNA reads as TGTGCCAGCTCACCGGCAGCGGAGAGGGAGCAGTACTTC.

This chain joins TRBV2 and TRBJ1-5; TRBD1 is a possible D gene (5 bases). The V end lost 8 bases, the J end lost 1 base, and 9 bases lay between the germline ends. This CDR3 is built from 13 residues. CDR1 is SNHLY, CDR2 FYNNEI, per germline. CDR3 residues: CASGGESNQPQHF. The CDR3 region has the DNA TGTGCCAGCGGGGGAGAAAGCAATCAGCCCCAGCATTTT.

The chain is built from TRBV5-1 and TRBJ1-3; unclear D gene. CDR1 SGHRS and CDR2 YFSETQ come from the germline V gene. Trimming removed 4 bases from V and 0 bases from J, with 11 bases in between. CDR3 size: 15 residues. CDR3 DNA sequence: TGCGCCAGCAGCGCACATGTCTTCTCTGGAAACACCATATATTTT. Protein product: CASSAHVFSGNTIYF.

This rearrangement joins TRBV5-4 to TRBJ1-1; D unclear. Trimming shortened V by 4 bases and J by 0 bases, and 7 bases separated the two germline ends. This CDR3 has 13 residues. Per the germline V gene, CDR1 is SGHNT and CDR2 is YYREEE (reference sequence). CDR3: CASSVDMNTEAFF. CDR3 DNA: TGTGCCAGCAGCGTTGACATGAACACTGAAGCTTTCTTT.

Turning to this clone: The sample holds other DNA sequences that translate to the same CDR3. The chain combines TRBV6-5 with TRBJ2-7; D is unresolved. The germline V gene has CDR1 MNHEY and CDR2 SVGAGI. V was trimmed by 0 bases and J by 2 bases, leaving 5 bases between them. The CDR3 contains 13 residues. This chain's CDR3 is CASSYSSTYEQYF. The CDR3 bases are TGTGCCAGCAGTTACTCGTCTACCTACGAGCAGTACTTC.

The CDR3 DNA reads as TGTGCCAGCAGCTTAGATCCGCGGCTAGGGGTTTACGAGCAGTACTTC. Translating gives CASSLDPRLGVYEQYF. This rearrangement joins TRBV11-2 to TRBJ2-7, with a tentative D call TRBD1 (5 bases). Germline CDR1 SGHAT, CDR2 FQNNGV. The CDR3 consists of 16 residues. With 0 bases removed from V and 4 bases from J, the gap between germline ends came to 16 bases.

This clone occurred once. V usage is TRBV18 and J usage is TRBJ2-7; D not resolved. Trimming took 5 bases from V and 3 from J, leaving 8 bases between them. Germline CDR1 KGHSH, CDR2 LQKENI. The CDR3 has 12 amino acids. CDR3 loop: CASSSEIYEQYF. The CDR3 DNA reads TGTGCCAGCTCATCCGAGATCTACGAGCAGTACTTC.

V is TRBV18 and J is TRBJ2-3; D not resolved. The CDR3 sequence is 14 residues long. Trimming removed 3 bases at V and 9 bases at J, with 16 bases between. CDR1 KGHSH and CDR2 LQKENI come from the germline V gene. The CDR3, as DNA: TGTGCCAGCTCACCTCCGGGCTCAGCAGGAACGCAGTATTTT. This translates into CASSPPGSAGTQYF.

In the case of this clone: The junction shows a germline mismatch at one end, possibly a read error. The rearrangement joins TRBV28 to TRBJ2-1; D may be TRBD1 (5 bases). This CDR3 region has 21 residues. The germline V gene has CDR1 MDHEN and CDR2 SYDVKM. CDR3 bases: TGTGCCAGCAGTTTATTAGGGTCGGGCAGGGAATGGATAGGTGTCTACCATGAGCAGTTCTTC. Protein: CASSLLGSGREWIGVYHEQFF. Together with reference TRBV28 and TRBJ2-1, the CDR3 gives the full variable domain: DVKVTQSSRYLVKRTGEKVFLECVQDMDHENMFWYRQDPGLGLRLIYFSYDVKMKEKGDIPEGYSVSREKKERFSLILESASTNQTSMYLCASSLLGSGREWIGVYHEQFFGPGTRLTVL.

The chain joins TRBV6-1 to TRBJ2-1, with D tentatively TRBD2 (5 bases). Germline CDR1 and CDR2: MNHNS and SASEGT. The CDR3 runs 13 residues. Trimming shortened V by 6 bases and J by 0 bases, and 6 bases separated the two germline ends. CDR3 residues: CASRLDSYNEQFF. In nucleotides, the CDR3 is TGTGCCAGCAGACTAGACTCCTACAATGAGCAGTTCTTC.

This rearrangement joins TRBV19 to TRBJ1-5; TRBD1 agrees at 8 bases. Germline values: CDR1 LNHDA, CDR2 SQIVND (reference sequence). The CDR3 has 13 residues. J lost 6 bases, V lost 3 bases, and 1 base had no gene match. The CDR3 region has the DNA TGTGCCAGTAGTATCCAGGGGGCTCAGCCCCAGCATTTT. This encodes CASSIQGAQPQHF. Looking up the rest from reference TRBV19 and TRBJ1-5 gives the full variable domain: DGGITQSPKYLFRKEGQNVTLSCEQNLNHDAMYWYRQDPGQGLRLIYYSQIVNDFQKGDIAEGYSVSREKKESFPLTVTSAQKNPTAFYLCASSIQGAQPQHFGDGTRLSIL.

This rearrangement joins TRBV2 to TRBJ2-1; 12 positions match TRBD2. This CDR3 is built from 22 residues. The V segment lost 3 bases and the J segment 1 base; nucleotides outside the gene matches: 19. Germline-derived CDR1 and CDR2 are SNHLY and FYNNEI. The CDR3 sequence is CASSDASGRGWMENSSYNEQFF. CDR3 sequence (DNA): TGTGCCAGCAGTGACGCTAGCGGGAGGGGGTGGATGGAAAATTCTTCCTACAATGAGCAGTTCTTC. Complete variable domain (other parts from reference TRBV2 and TRBJ2-1): EPEVTQTPSHQVTQMGQEVILRCVPISNHLYFYWYRQILGQKVEFLVSFYNNEISEKSEIFDDQFSVERPDGSNFTLKIRSTKLEDSAMYFCASSDASGRGWMENSSYNEQFFGPGTRLTVL.

V gene TRBV5-4 combines with J gene TRBJ2-3; 9 bases line up with TRBD1. V lost 7 bases and J lost 4; bases outside the gene matches: 13. The CDR3 contains 16 residues. Germline loops: CDR1 SGHNT, CDR2 YYREEE (reference sequence). CDR3 residues: CASGGTGNGLPDTQYF. As DNA, the CDR3 is TGTGCCAGCGGTGGGACAGGGAACGGTCTCCCAGATACGCAGTATTTT.

The chain carries TRBV5-1 and TRBJ1-4; D might be TRBD1 (5 bases). The germline V and J ends were trimmed by 4 bases and 4 bases, with 11 bases remaining between them. The CDR3 contains 14 residues. Germline V lookup: CDR1 SGHRS, CDR2 YFSETQ. For the CDR3, the DNA is TGCGCCAGCAGCCCGGGACCCGGTAATGAAAAACTGTTTTTT. Protein: CASSPGPGNEKLFF. The full variable domain, its missing parts supplied by reference TRBV5-1 and TRBJ1-4, is KAGVTQTPRYLIKTRGQQVTLSCSPISGHRSVSWYQQTPGQGLQFLFEYFSETQRNKGNFPGRFSGRQFSNSRSEMNVSTLELGDSALYLCASSPGPGNEKLFFGSGTQLSVL.

This sequence joins TRBV29-1 and TRBJ2-7, with 11 nucleotides matching TRBD2. CDR1 is SQVTM and CDR2 is ANQGSEA in the germline V gene. J was trimmed by 5 bases and V by 6 bases; bases with no gene match: 9. The CDR3 consists of 14 residues. Written as DNA, the CDR3 is TGCAGCGTCTCTCGACTAGCGGGATGGGACGAGCAGTACTTC. Its translation: CSVSRLAGWDEQYF.